A selection of T cell receptor beta chains follows, all from one sample in a study of graft-versus-host responses after intestinal transplantation. These receptors' targets are unknown. Libraries were prepared by immunoSEQ multiplex PCR; TCRdb keeps only in-frame clonotypes and omits some of them. The table shows around 99,000 clones, with 87% occurring only once. This material consisted of unstimulated CD4+ T cells sorted from spleen or lymph node cells, taken before transplant. These receptors came from a human donor who was the organ donor for an intestinal transplant. Each CDR3 is given with its conserved first and last residue. Fields, in order: J gene, clone size, V gene, CDR3 length, CDR3 protein. For some rows the clone size is stated as once, few or many, or as a class when expanded; others skip it.

TRBJ1-1 NA TRBV29-1 13 CSAQGIVGTEAFF
TRBJ2-2 few TRBV11-2 15 CASSLSGLVAGELFF
TRBJ1-1 NA TRBV10-1 14 CASSDGGRNTEAFF
TRBJ2-1 NA TRBV28 15 CASSLSGSSYNEQFF
TRBJ1-2 NA TRBV27 13 CASSPDRDYGYTF
TRBJ2-1 NA TRBV10-1 16 CASSDSGKPSNGEQFF
TRBJ2-1 NA TRBV11-2 14 CASSLAGGYNEQFF
TRBJ2-5 NA TRBV19 15 CASKKVIAGEETQYF
TRBJ1-1 NA TRBV6-1 16 CASSGQLEGENTEAFF
TRBJ2-5 NA TRBV25-1 15 CASSETIAYQETQYF
TRBJ2-4 NA TRBV4-1 17 CASSQGNRNLAKNIQYF
TRBJ2-5 NA TRBV23-1 17 CASSQSSTSGDTETQYF
TRBJ2-7 NA TRBV5-5 16 CASSLGTNKLLYEQYF
TRBJ2-1 NA TRBV10-2 15 CASSEREGRRGGQFF
TRBJ2-3 once TRBV2 16 CASRGGLAGYTDTQYF
TRBJ2-7 few TRBV29-1 14 CSVARGLGTYEQYF
TRBJ2-5 NA TRBV5-4 15 CASSLTSGYGETQYF
TRBJ2-2 once TRBV5-1 16 CASSGGLAVRTGELFF
TRBJ2-1 NA TRBV2 16 CASSTPLLSVAGEQFF
TRBJ2-7 NA TRBV14 15 CASSQGDRGSYEQYF
TRBJ1-2 NA TRBV6-6 14 CASSRTASNYGYTF
TRBJ2-7 once TRBV29-1 10 CSVGTDEQYF
TRBJ2-1 NA TRBV5-3 15 CARSLVTEIYNEQFF
TRBJ2-7 NA TRBV28 16 CASSLWQGTSSYEQYF
TRBJ1-1 NA TRBV10-3 12 CAISEVGRGSFF
TRBJ1-4 NA TRBV5-1 15 CASSPLTGQNEKLFF
TRBJ2-7 NA TRBV6-1 14 CASSGLAGAYEQYF
TRBJ1-5 once TRBV6-5 15 CASSAGRNSNQPQHF
TRBJ2-7 NA TRBV11-3 14 CASSFSGRADEQYF
TRBJ2-1 NA TRBV2 14 CASTGTRGPNEQFF
TRBJ2-3 NA TRBV19 18 CASSIRVLDRGPADTQYF
TRBJ1-3 NA TRBV6-5 15 CASSYSNSGGNTIYF
TRBJ2-3 once TRBV7-3 14 CASSLTWAGDTQYF